This T cell receptor (beta chain) emerged from a study of neoadjuvant nivolumab and ipilimumab in lung cancer. Study-wide results and caveats: TCR richness and clonality were higher in tumors than adjacent uninvolved lung. Only two of four nivolumab-treated tumors gained richness and clonality by surgery.

In regard to this clone: The antigen is unknown.

Produced via immunoSEQ multiplex PCR; TCRdb's table is partial and in-frame only. Of approximately 40,000 clones listed, 89% are singletons. This receptor was obtained from an adult with non-small cell lung cancer. This specimen was peripheral blood, taken before neoadjuvant nivolumab, alone or with ipilimumab.

CDR3 coding DNA: TGCGCCAGCAGCTTGGCCTCCTCCAAAAACATTCAGTACTTC. It is translated as CASSLASSKNIQYF. The genes are TRBV5-1 and TRBJ2-4; D gene unclear. There are 14 residues in the CDR3. The V gene lost 0 bases and the J gene lost 2 bases, with 6 bases spanning the gap. Germline V gene data show CDR1 as SGHRS and CDR2 as YFSETQ.